What follows is one T cell receptor beta chain and its context. Its matching antigen is unknown. Profiling relied on immunoSEQ multiplex PCR, and the TCRdb table lists in-frame clones only, not all of them. The sample records about 150,000 clones, more than 85% being singletons. The data derive from a study of T cell responses to AZD1222 COVID-19 vaccine. Study outcomes and limitations: Just a handful of AZD1222 recipients tested seropositive at baseline. There were mostly white British donors and more females than males, and clonal diversity was possibly underestimated. Within unmutated variant regions lay the reported targets of nearly half of spike-specific TCRs.

There are 17 residues in the CDR3. CDR1 is MGHRA, CDR2 YSYEKL, per germline. Between the trimmed V and J ends, which lost 4 bases and 3 bases, there was a span of 16 bases. The clonotype comes from an adult who had recovered from COVID-19. Sequenced material: peripheral blood, taken after recovery from COVID-19. The J gene is TRBJ1-6, the V gene TRBV4-1; D not certain. CDR3 in amino acids: CASSRGEVSFYNSPLHF. CDR3 nucleotide sequence: TGCGCCAGCAGCCGGGGTGAGGTCAGCTTCTATAATTCACCCCTCCACTTT.